This T cell receptor (beta chain) came from a study of blood T cell dynamics during melanoma immunotherapy. This table comes from immunoSEQ multiplex PCR, and its TCRdb copy is limited to in-frame clones, with some not included. The sample carries approximately 25,000 clones, roughly 85% recorded once. Documented time point: pre-treatment baseline. The germline V gene encodes CDR1 SNHLY and CDR2 FYNNEI. The CDR3 is 16 amino acids. The J gene is TRBJ2-5, the V gene TRBV2, with D perhaps TRBD2 (6 bases). The J call is in doubt because the DNA end fits TRBJ2-7 better. The sequence derives from a human donor with melanoma. The material sequenced was blood, taken from a patient treated with checkpoint blockade. CDR3 sequence: CASMGEGWDSSYEQYF. As DNA, the CDR3 is TGTGCCAGCATGGGAGAGGGCTGGGACTCCTCCTACGAGCAGTACTTC.